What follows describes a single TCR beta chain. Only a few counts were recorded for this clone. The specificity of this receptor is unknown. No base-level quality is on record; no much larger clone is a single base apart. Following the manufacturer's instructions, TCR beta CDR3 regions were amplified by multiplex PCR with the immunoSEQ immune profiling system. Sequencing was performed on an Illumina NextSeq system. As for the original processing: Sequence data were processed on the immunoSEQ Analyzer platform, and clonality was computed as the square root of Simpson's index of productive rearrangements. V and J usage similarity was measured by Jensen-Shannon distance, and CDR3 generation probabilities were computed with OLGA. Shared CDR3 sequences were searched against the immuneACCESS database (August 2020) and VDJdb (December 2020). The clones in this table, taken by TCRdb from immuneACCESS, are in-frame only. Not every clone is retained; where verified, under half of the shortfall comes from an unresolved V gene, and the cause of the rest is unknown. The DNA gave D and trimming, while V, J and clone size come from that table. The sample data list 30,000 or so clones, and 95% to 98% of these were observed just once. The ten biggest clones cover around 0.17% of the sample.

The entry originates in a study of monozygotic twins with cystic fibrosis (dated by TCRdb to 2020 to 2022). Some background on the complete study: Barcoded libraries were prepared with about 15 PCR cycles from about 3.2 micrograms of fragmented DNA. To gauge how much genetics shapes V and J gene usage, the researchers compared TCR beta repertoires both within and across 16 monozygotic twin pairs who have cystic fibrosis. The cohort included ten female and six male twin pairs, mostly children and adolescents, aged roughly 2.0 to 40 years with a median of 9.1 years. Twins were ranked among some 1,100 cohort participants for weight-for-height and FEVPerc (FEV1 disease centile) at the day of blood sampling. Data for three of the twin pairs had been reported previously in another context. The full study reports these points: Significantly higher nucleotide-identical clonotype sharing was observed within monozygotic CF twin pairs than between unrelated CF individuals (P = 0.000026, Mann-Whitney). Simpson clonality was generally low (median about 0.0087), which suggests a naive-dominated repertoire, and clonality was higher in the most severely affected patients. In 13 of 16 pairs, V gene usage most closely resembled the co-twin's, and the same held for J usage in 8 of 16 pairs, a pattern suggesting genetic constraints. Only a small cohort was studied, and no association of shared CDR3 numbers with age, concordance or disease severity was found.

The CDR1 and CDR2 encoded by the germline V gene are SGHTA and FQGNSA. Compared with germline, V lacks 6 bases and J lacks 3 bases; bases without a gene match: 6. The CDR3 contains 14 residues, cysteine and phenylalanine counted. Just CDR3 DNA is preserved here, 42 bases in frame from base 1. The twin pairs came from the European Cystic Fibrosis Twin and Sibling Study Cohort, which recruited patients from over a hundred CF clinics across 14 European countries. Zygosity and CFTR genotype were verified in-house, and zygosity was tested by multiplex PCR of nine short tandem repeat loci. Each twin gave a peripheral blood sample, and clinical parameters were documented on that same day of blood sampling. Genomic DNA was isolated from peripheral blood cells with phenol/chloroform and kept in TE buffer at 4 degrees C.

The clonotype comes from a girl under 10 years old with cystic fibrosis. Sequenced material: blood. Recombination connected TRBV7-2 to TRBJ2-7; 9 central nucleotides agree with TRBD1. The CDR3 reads CASRGQGHLYEQYF. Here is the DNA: TGTGCCAGCAGGGGACAGGGACATCTCTACGAGCAGTACTTC.